This TCR beta chain was sequenced during a study of shared clonotypes between healthy human individuals. CD45RO-negative, CCR7-selected cells formed the naive CD8 fraction, which excluded terminally differentiated effector memory CD45RA+ cells. The CDR3 contains 16 residues. V lost 2 bases and J 0 bases, leaving 14 bases between the germline ends. Germline V CDR1 and CDR2: SNHLY, FYNNEI. Libraries were prepared by immunoSEQ multiplex PCR; TCRdb keeps only in-frame clonotypes and omits some of them. The sample includes over 2,000,000 clones, 90% to 95% of them seen just once. This clonotype originated in a man aged 18 to 30 in good health. Some clones in this sample may be carry-over from other donors' samples. The sample was naive CD8+ T cells from PBMCs. The rearrangement joins TRBV2 to TRBJ2-7; D tentatively fits TRBD1 or TRBD2 (5 bases each). CDR3 amino acids: CASSEMGRDHSYEQYF. Here the CDR3 DNA reads TGTGCCAGCAGTGAAATGGGCAGGGACCACTCCTACGAGCAGTACTTC.